The text below deals with one T cell receptor beta chain. Generated by immunoSEQ multiplex PCR, the TCRdb table keeps only in-frame clones and is missing some. The sample lists 120,000 or so clones, approximately 86% occurring once. This entry belongs to a study of cytomegalovirus exposure and HLA in healthy donors. The germline CDR1 and CDR2 sequences are SGHRS and YFSETQ. Trimming shortened V by 0 bases and J by 9 bases, and 19 bases separated the two germline ends. This CDR3 is 17 amino acids long. The sequence derives from a man younger than 35 in good health and CMV-seropositive. The material sequenced was PBMCs. V usage is TRBV5-1 and J usage is TRBJ1-6; D unclear. Here the CDR3 DNA reads TGCGCCAGCAGCTTGGGCGCGGGAGAACTTTTGACTTCACCCCTCCACTTT. This encodes CASSLGAGELLTSPLHF.